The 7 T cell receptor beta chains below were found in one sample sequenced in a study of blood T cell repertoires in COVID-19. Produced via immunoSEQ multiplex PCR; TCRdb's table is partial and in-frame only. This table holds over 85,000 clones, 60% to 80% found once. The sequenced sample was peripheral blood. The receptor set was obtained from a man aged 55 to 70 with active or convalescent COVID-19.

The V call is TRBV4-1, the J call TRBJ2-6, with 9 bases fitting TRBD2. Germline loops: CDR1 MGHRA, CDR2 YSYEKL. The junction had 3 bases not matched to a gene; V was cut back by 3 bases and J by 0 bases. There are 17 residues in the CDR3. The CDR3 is CASSQAGGGSGANVLTF. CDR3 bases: TGCGCCAGCAGCCAGGCGGGAGGGGGCTCTGGGGCCAACGTCCTGACTTTC.

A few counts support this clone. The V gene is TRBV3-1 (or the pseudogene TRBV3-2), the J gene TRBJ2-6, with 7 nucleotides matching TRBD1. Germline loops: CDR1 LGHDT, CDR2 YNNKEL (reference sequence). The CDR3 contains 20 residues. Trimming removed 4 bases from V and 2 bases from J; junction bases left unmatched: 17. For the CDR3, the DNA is TGTGCCAGCAGCCCTTCCCCCGGGACAGCCAGCCGCCCTGGGGCCAACGTCCTGACTTTC. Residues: CASSPSPGTASRPGANVLTF.

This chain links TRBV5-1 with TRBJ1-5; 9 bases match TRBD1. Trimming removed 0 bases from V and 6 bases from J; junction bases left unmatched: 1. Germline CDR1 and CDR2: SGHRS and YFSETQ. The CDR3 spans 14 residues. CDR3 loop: CASSLGQGGQPQHF. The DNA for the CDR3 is TGCGCCAGCAGCTTGGGACAGGGGGGTCAGCCCCAGCATTTT. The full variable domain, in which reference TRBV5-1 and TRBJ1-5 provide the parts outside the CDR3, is KAGVTQTPRYLIKTRGQQVTLSCSPISGHRSVSWYQQTPGQGLQFLFEYFSETQRNKGNFPGRFSGRQFSNSRSEMNVSTLELGDSALYLCASSLGQGGQPQHFGDGTRLSIL.

This CDR3 reads CATRWETTDTQYF. The CDR3 DNA is TGTGCCACAAGATGGGAGACCACAGATACGCAGTATTTT. The chain recombines TRBV2 with TRBJ2-3, with D perhaps TRBD2 (5 bases). Germline V CDR1 and CDR2: SNHLY, FYNNEI. Deletions cut 10 bases from V and 2 bases from J, with 13 bases between. The CDR3 sequence is 13 residues long.

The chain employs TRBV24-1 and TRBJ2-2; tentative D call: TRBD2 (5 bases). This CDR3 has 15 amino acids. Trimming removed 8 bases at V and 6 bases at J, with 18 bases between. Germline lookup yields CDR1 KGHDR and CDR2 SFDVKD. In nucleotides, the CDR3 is TGTGCCACCACCCCCGGGTATGGAGGAGCCGGGGAGCTGTTTTTT. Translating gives CATTPGYGGAGELFF.

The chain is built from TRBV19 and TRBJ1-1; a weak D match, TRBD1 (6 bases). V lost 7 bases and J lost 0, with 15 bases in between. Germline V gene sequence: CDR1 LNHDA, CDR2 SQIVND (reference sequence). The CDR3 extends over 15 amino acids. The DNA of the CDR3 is TGTGCCAGTAAACAGGGTGACCTCATGAACACTGAAGCTTTCTTT. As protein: CASKQGDLMNTEAFF.

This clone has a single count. The CDR3 DNA reads TGTGCCAGCAGCCAAACGAGCGAGCAGTACTTC. Protein: CASSQTSEQYF. The chain has TRBV3-1 (or the pseudogene TRBV3-2) and TRBJ2-7; D call uncertain. The V end lost 2 bases, the J end lost 6 bases, and 5 bases lay between the germline ends. Germline V gives CDR1 LGHDT, CDR2 YNNKEL (reference sequence). The CDR3 spans 11 residues.